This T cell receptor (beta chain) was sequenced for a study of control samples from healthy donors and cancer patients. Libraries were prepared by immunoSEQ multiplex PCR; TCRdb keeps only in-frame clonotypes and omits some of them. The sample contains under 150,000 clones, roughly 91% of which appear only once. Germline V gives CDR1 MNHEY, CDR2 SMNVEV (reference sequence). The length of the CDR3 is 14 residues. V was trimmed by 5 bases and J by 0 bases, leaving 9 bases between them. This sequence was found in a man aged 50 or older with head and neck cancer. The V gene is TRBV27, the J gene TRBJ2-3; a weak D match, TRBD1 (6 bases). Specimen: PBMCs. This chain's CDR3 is CASSLGQSTDTQYF. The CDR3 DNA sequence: TGTGCCAGCAGTCTTGGACAGAGCACAGATACGCAGTATTTT.